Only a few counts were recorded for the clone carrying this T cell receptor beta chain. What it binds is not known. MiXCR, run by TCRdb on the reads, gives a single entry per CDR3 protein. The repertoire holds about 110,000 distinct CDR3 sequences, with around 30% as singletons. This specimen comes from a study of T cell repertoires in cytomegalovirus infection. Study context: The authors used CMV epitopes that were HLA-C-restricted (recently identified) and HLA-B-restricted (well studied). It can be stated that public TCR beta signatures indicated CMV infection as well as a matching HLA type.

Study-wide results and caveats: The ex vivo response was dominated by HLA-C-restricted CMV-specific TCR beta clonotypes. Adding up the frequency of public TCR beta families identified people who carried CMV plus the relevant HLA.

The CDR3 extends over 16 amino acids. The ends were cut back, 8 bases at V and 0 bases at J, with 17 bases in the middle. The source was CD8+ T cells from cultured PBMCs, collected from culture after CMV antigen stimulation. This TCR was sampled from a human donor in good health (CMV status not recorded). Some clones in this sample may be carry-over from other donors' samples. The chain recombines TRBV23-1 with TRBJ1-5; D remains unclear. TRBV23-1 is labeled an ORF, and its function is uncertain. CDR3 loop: CASGSSGVYSNQPQHF. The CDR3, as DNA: TGCGCCAGCGGGAGCTCGGGAGTATATAGCAATCAGCCCCAGCATTTT.